The 8 T cell receptor beta chains below were found in one sample sequenced in a study of CD8+CD57+ T cells in acquired aplastic anemia. For CDR3 and TCR beta VDJ profiling, genomic DNA was the template used. TCRdb used MiXCR to reprocess the reads, holding one entry per CDR3 protein. The sample lists 200,000 to 300,000 distinct CDR3 sequences, approximately 80% seen once, with 40% to 50% in the top ten. Individuals selected for sequencing had exhibited CD8+CD57+ cell expansion on flow cytometry. Sequenced sample: sorted CD4+, CD8+, or CD8+CD57+ T cells (not recorded which) from PBMCs. The source is a human donor with aplastic anemia.

This chain joins TRBV5-6 and TRBJ2-7; 10 nucleotides line up with TRBD1. This CDR3 is built from 16 residues. Germline loops: CDR1 SGHDT, CDR2 YYEEEE. V gave up 2 bases and J gave up 0 bases; unmatched junction bases: 5. The CDR3 DNA follows: TGTGCCAGCAGCTTTCCGGGACAGGGGTGCTCCTACGAGCAGTACGTC. Protein: CASSFPGQGCSYEQYV.

This clonotype was counted a few times. The chain employs TRBV15 and TRBJ2-1; 7 positions agree with TRBD2. From germline, CDR1 is LNHNV and CDR2 YYDKDF (reference sequence). CDR3 length: 14 residues. After removal of 8 bases from V and 3 bases from J, the junction contained 7 bases not matched to a gene. The DNA of the CDR3 is TGTGCCACCCAGACCCCGGGGGGCTACAATGAGCAGTTCTTC. It translates to CATQTPGGYNEQFF.

Only a few counts were recorded for this clonotype. The chain joins TRBV7-3 to TRBJ2-1; a possible D gene is TRBD2 (5 bases). The last part of the DNA fits TRBJ2-7 better; the J call may be wrong. CDR3 size: 13 residues. Germline-derived CDR1 and CDR2 are SGHTA and FQGTGA. CDR3 bases: TGTGCCAGCAGCCCCTCAGCGGCTGATGAGCAGTACTTC. Amino acids: CASSPSAADEQYF.

Points on this clonotype: A read error may account for a junction end that differs from germline. This chain joins TRBV7-9 and TRBJ2-3; no definite D call. The CDR3 extends over 14 amino acids. Germline values: CDR1 SEHNR, CDR2 FQNEAQ (reference sequence). Written as DNA, the CDR3 is TGTGCCAGCAGCTTCGCGGTAGGTCCCGATACGAAGTATTTT. Amino acids: CASSFAVGPDTKYF.

About this clonotype: No conserved phenylalanine or tryptophan is present at the end of the CDR3, so a read error is the likely explanation. No DNA is shown, since the ends of the CDR3 on it are uncertain; the CDR3 is the one TCRdb lists. The chain employs TRBV12-3 or TRBV12-4 and TRBJ2-3; TRBD2, the table's D call, was not compared with the DNA. The CDR3 is 13 residues long, ends included. The CDR3 sequence is CASSDGPGLALNE.

A single count supports this clonotype. The junction departs from the called germline gene at one end, perhaps through a read error. CDR3 in DNA: TGTGCCAGTAGTATAGCGAGCGGAGCCGACGCTCAGCAGTTT. Translation gives CASSIASGADAQQF. V and J are TRBV19 and TRBJ2-3, with a possible D match to TRBD2 (5 bases). The CDR3 loop spans 14 amino acids. Germline V gene sequence: CDR1 LNHDA, CDR2 SQIVND (reference sequence).

This clonotype was counted once. Likely a read error: the CDR3 ends without its conserved phenylalanine or tryptophan. No DNA is shown, since the ends of the CDR3 on it are uncertain; the CDR3 is the one TCRdb lists. This chain links TRBV9 with TRBJ2-3; the DNA was not used to check the table's D call, TRBD2. Both ends counted, the CDR3 spans 13 residues. Germline values: CDR1 SGDLS, CDR2 YYNGEE. CDR3 amino acids: CASSVADGEGQNT.

The chain has TRBV7-2 and TRBJ2-7, with D perhaps matching TRBD1 (5 bases). The CDR3 spans 14 residues. Germline V gene data show CDR1 as SGHTA and CDR2 as FQGNSA. Trimming removed 3 bases at V and 11 bases at J, with 20 bases between. CDR3 sequence (DNA): TGTGCCAGCAGCTTCAGTTATACTGGTCCACAGGAGTACTTC. Translation gives CASSFSYTGPQEYF.